This passage covers 26 T cell receptor beta chains from one sample sequenced in a study of vaccination effects on CD4 cells after COVID-19 (dated by TCRdb to the early 2020s). No cognate antigen is known for these TCRs. After around 11 days of culture, CD4+ T cells were isolated with the EasySep CD4+ T cell isolation kit. The library came from the immunoSEQ multiplex PCR assay. The source is immuneACCESS, and TCRdb retained only in-frame sequences with V and J called. Part of the clones is not carried over; for the studies checked, unresolved V genes explain less than half of this, and the remainder is unexplained. This sample gives around 50,000 clones in total; 70% to 80% of them show up just once. The ten largest clones capture approximately 12% of the sample. The sample here was CD4+ T cells from PBMCs cultured without peptide, taken before COVID-19 vaccination. These TCRs come from a human donor who had a prior SARS-CoV-2 infection.

The gene calls are TRBV18 and TRBJ2-2, with 12 bases aligning to TRBD1. J was trimmed by 5 bases and V by 3 bases; bases with no gene match: 7. The CDR3 consists of 17 residues. Germline V gives CDR1 KGHSH, CDR2 LQKENI. CDR3 coding DNA: TGTGCCAGCTCACCGTCCGGGACAGGGGGCTGGACCGGGGAGCTGTTTTTT. It translates to CASSPSGTGGWTGELFF.

This clone was detected only a few times. V is TRBV12-5 and J is TRBJ2-1; 7 nucleotides align to TRBD2. There are 13 residues in the CDR3. Per the germline V gene, CDR1 is LGHNT and CDR2 is FRNRAP. The V segment lost 0 bases and the J segment 15 bases; nucleotides outside the gene matches: 8. In DNA form, the CDR3 reads TGTGCTAGTGGTTTGGTGGGAGGGTTGGCCCCGTTCTTC. Translated, it gives CASGLVGGLAPFF.

The V call is TRBV4-2, the J call TRBJ1-1; TRBD1 matches 7 bases. Germline V gene sequence: CDR1 LGHNA, CDR2 YNFKEQ. This CDR3 spans 15 amino acids. V lost 2 bases and J lost 3; bases outside the gene matches: 6. The CDR3 sequence: CASSQPTGMDTEAFF. In nucleotides, the CDR3 is TGTGCCAGCAGCCAACCGACAGGGATGGACACTGAAGCTTTCTTT.

The CDR3 is CASSDSRGNTDTQYF. The CDR3 nucleotides are TGTGCCAGCAGCGACTCCCGGGGAAACACAGATACGCAGTATTTT. This sequence joins TRBV7-3 and TRBJ2-3, with a tentative D call TRBD2 (5 bases). The CDR3 sequence is 15 residues long. CDR1 SGHTA and CDR2 FQGTGA come from the germline V gene. V was cut by 5 bases and J by 2 bases, with 14 bases left in between.

V and J are TRBV5-5 and TRBJ2-3; perhaps TRBD2 as D (5 bases). The V gene's germline CDR1 is SGHKS and CDR2 YYEKEE (reference sequence). Trimming left V 4 bases short and J 3 bases short, with 15 bases between. The CDR3 totals 15 residues. In nucleotides, the CDR3 is TGTGCCAGCAGCCTTGGAGGCCCTAGGACAGATACGCAGTATTTT. It encodes CASSLGGPRTDTQYF.

V and J are TRBV7-9 and TRBJ1-1; TRBD1 aligns across 8 bases. The CDR3 contains 15 residues. The germline V gene encodes CDR1 SEHNR and CDR2 FQNEAQ (reference sequence). J was trimmed by 3 bases and V by 4 bases; bases with no gene match: 7. The CDR3 DNA sequence: TGTGCCAGCAGCTCACAGGGGGGACAGTACACTGAAGCTTTCTTT. Its translation is CASSSQGGQYTEAFF.

A few counts support this clone. J is TRBJ2-3 and V is TRBV7-3, with D perhaps matching TRBD2 (6 bases). The CDR3 is 13 amino acids. Trimming left V 4 bases short and J 4 bases short, with 9 bases between. From germline, CDR1 is SGHTA and CDR2 FQGTGA. The CDR3 spells CASSSSGADTQYF. As DNA, the CDR3 is TGTGCCAGCAGCTCCTCGGGGGCAGATACGCAGTATTTT.

The chain joins TRBV18 to TRBJ1-2; D unresolved. The CDR3 consists of 16 residues. CDR1 and CDR2 from the germline V gene are KGHSH and LQKENI. V shed 6 bases and J shed 6 bases, with 23 bases lying between them. Here the CDR3 reads CASSPSAPGPDHGYTF. The CDR3 coding sequence is TGTGCCAGCTCCCCCTCCGCCCCCGGGCCTGATCATGGCTACACCTTC.

The rearrangement uses TRBV9 and TRBJ2-1; D not resolved. From germline, CDR1 is SGDLS and CDR2 YYNGEE. Trimming pared 1 base from V and 8 bases from J, leaving 16 bases between. This CDR3 region has 15 residues. This CDR3 reads CASSVNVHLGDEQFF. The CDR3 bases are TGTGCCAGCAGCGTAAATGTCCACCTAGGTGATGAGCAGTTCTTC.

This chain uses TRBV6-1 with TRBJ2-3, with a possible D match to TRBD2 (6 bases). V was shortened by 0 bases and J by 3 bases, with 13 bases between the two germline ends. The germline V gene has CDR1 MNHNS and CDR2 SASEGT. The CDR3 spans 16 residues. The CDR3 nucleotides read TGTGCCAGCAGTGAAGCTTTTTTGGAGGGAACAGATACGCAGTATTTT. This codes for CASSEAFLEGTDTQYF.

This chain uses TRBV5-5 with TRBJ2-1, with D maybe TRBD2 (6 bases). Per the germline V gene, CDR1 is SGHKS and CDR2 is YYEKEE (reference sequence). The CDR3 runs to 16 residues. V lost 0 bases and J lost 14, with 24 bases in between. The CDR3 bases are TGTGCCAGCAGCTTGGCCGGGGTTGGGGCGGGGCAAAGGGAGTTCTTC. This sequence encodes CASSLAGVGAGQREFF.

The chain uses TRBV6-2 or TRBV6-3 and TRBJ2-1; tentative D call: TRBD2 (6 bases). The V end lost 5 bases, the J end lost 1 base, and 12 bases lay between the germline ends. The CDR3 contains 15 residues. Germline V gene sequence: CDR1 MNHEY, CDR2 SVGEGT. CDR3 region: CASSNRELSYNEQFF. Written as DNA, the CDR3 is TGTGCCAGCAGTAATCGGGAGTTGTCCTACAATGAGCAGTTCTTC.

There are a few counts of this clone. This chain uses TRBV20-1 with TRBJ2-3; D is ambiguous. Trimming took 3 bases from V and 4 from J, leaving 8 bases between them. Looked up from germline, CDR1 is DFQATT and CDR2 is SNEGSKA (reference sequence). The CDR3 has 12 residues. CDR3 DNA sequence: TGCAGTGCTAGTTGGGTGGCAGATACGCAGTATTTT. Amino acids: CSASWVADTQYF.

V and J are TRBV7-2 and TRBJ2-3; no definite D call. The CDR3 extends over 15 amino acids. Trimming left V 9 bases short and J 0 bases short, with 16 bases between. Germline assignment: CDR1 SGHTA and CDR2 FQGNSA. The CDR3 sequence: CASGVGGGSTDTQYF. The CDR3 DNA reads TGTGCCAGTGGCGTAGGTGGCGGAAGCACAGATACGCAGTATTTT.

The rearrangement uses TRBV11-3 and TRBJ1-2, with D perhaps TRBD1 (5 bases). The V and J ends lost 9 bases and 7 bases respectively, with 18 bases between them. The CDR3 sequence is 13 residues long. Germline CDR1 and CDR2: SGHNT and YENEEA. The chain's CDR3 is CASAPGDFVGYTF. The CDR3 DNA follows: TGTGCCAGTGCCCCCGGGGACTTCGTTGGCTACACCTTC.

The chain recombines TRBV11-2 with TRBJ2-5; 8 nucleotides match TRBD1. Looked up from germline, CDR1 is SGHAT and CDR2 is FQNNGV. The CDR3 is 13 residues long. V lost 6 bases and J lost 4; bases outside the gene matches: 4. The CDR3, as DNA: TGTGCCAGCAGTACCGACAGGGGAGAGACCCAGTACTTC. As protein: CASSTDRGETQYF. Based on the CDR3 plus reference TRBV11-2 and TRBJ2-5, the full variable domain is EAGVAQSPRYKIIEKRQSVAFWCNPISGHATLYWYQQILGQGPKLLIQFQNNGVVDDSQLPKDRFSAERLKGVDSTLKIQPAKLEDSAVYLCASSTDRGETQYFGPGTRLLVL.

This clone is a singleton in its sample. The CDR3 spells CASSLSRQGWWLCSYNEQFF. The CDR3 DNA follows: TGTGCCAGCAGCTTAAGTCGCCAGGGTTGGTGGCTATGCTCCTACAATGAGCAGTTCTTC. The chain carries TRBV7-3 and TRBJ2-1; D perhaps matches TRBD1 (5 bases). The CDR3 totals 20 residues. Trimming pared 1 base from V and 0 bases from J, leaving 22 bases between. Germline V gene lookup returns CDR1 SGHTA and CDR2 FQGTGA.

The rearrangement joins TRBV18 to TRBJ2-7, with 12 bases fitting TRBD1. CDR3 length: 15 residues. Germline V gene data show CDR1 as KGHSH and CDR2 as LQKENI. J lost 5 bases, V lost 6 bases, and 8 bases had no gene match. CDR3 protein: CASSPGTGGSDEQYF. The DNA for the CDR3 is TGTGCCAGCTCGCCCGGGACAGGGGGCTCTGACGAGCAGTACTTC.

The V gene is TRBV5-1, the J gene TRBJ1-1, with D maybe TRBD1 (6 bases). The CDR3 covers 14 residues. V gave up 3 bases and J gave up 3 bases, with 12 bases separating them. Germline-derived CDR1 and CDR2 are SGHRS and YFSETQ. In DNA form, the CDR3 reads TGCGCCAGCAGCTGGGGGGGCGTTGACACTGAAGCTTTCTTT. Translated, it gives CASSWGGVDTEAFF.

A single count supports this clone. J is TRBJ1-5 and V is TRBV5-5, with D uncertain. Germline V gene lookup returns CDR1 SGHKS and CDR2 YYEKEE (reference sequence). The CDR3 has 14 amino acids. The V end was cut by 0 bases, the J end by 7 bases, with 11 bases between. Here the CDR3 DNA reads TGTGCCAGCAGCTTGGGGGCGCCCCGGCAGCCCCAGCATTTT. Translating it yields CASSLGAPRQPQHF.

V usage is TRBV12-3 or TRBV12-4 and J usage is TRBJ2-7; 10 bases line up with TRBD1. This CDR3 is 13 amino acids long. The J segment lost 3 bases and the V segment lost 5 bases, leaving 1 base of the junction unmatched. The CDR3 region is CASSRDRGYEQYF. Written as DNA, the CDR3 is TGTGCCAGCAGTCGGGACAGGGGCTACGAGCAGTACTTC.

The chain carries TRBV5-4 and TRBJ1-1; perhaps TRBD1 as D (6 bases). From germline, CDR1 is SGHNT and CDR2 YYREEE (reference sequence). CDR3 size: 13 residues. V was clipped by 3 bases and J by 5 bases, with 11 bases between them. CDR3 protein: CASSSGGGTEAFF. CDR3 in DNA: TGTGCCAGCAGCTCCGGAGGGGGAACTGAAGCTTTCTTT.

The chain recombines TRBV27 with TRBJ2-5; the D is unclear. V was trimmed by 0 bases and J by 0 bases, leaving 8 bases between them. Germline V gives CDR1 MNHEY, CDR2 SMNVEV (reference sequence). The CDR3 sequence is 15 residues long. CDR3 region: CASSLSRWYQETQYF. CDR3 bases: TGTGCCAGCAGTTTATCGAGGTGGTACCAAGAGACCCAGTACTTC.

V and J are TRBV9 and TRBJ2-7, with D hard to call. The ends were cut back, 0 bases at V and 3 bases at J, with 13 bases in the middle. The germline V gene encodes CDR1 SGDLS and CDR2 YYNGEE. The CDR3 runs 15 residues. The CDR3 DNA reads TGTGCCAGCAGCGTAGGGGCGCAGGCCCACTACGAGCAGTACTTC. Amino acids: CASSVGAQAHYEQYF. Looking up the rest from reference TRBV9 and TRBJ2-7 gives the full variable domain: DSGVTQTPKHLITATGQRVTLRCSPRSGDLSVYWYQQSLDQGLQFLIQYYNGEERAKGNILERFSAQQFPDLHSELNLSSLELGDSALYFCASSVGAQAHYEQYFGPGTRLTVT.

This chain links TRBV5-1 with TRBJ1-2; 7 bases map to TRBD1. Germline CDR1 and CDR2: SGHRS and YFSETQ. This CDR3 region has 16 residues. Trimming at V came to 0 bases and at J to 4 bases, leaving 9 bases not matched to a gene. CDR3 residues: CASSLAPGTVLYGYTF. The CDR3 nucleotides are TGCGCCAGCAGCTTGGCCCCCGGGACAGTACTCTATGGCTACACCTTC.

This chain connects TRBV5-6 to TRBJ2-2; TRBD1 matches 10 bases. CDR1 is SGHDT and CDR2 is YYEEEE in the germline V gene. Trimming at V came to 0 bases and at J to 6 bases, leaving 5 bases not matched to a gene. The CDR3 runs to 16 residues. The DNA of the CDR3 is TGTGCCAGCAGCTTGGCTTTTGGACAGGGGGCCGGGGAGCTGTTTTTT. Its protein is CASSLAFGQGAGELFF.